The 29 T cell receptor beta chains presented below share a single source sample, sequenced in a study of blood T cell repertoires in COVID-19 (TCRdb year 2020). Library prep was done by the immunoSEQ multiplex PCR assay. In its TCRdb copy, this immuneACCESS table keeps in-frame sequences only and misses some clones. Where compared with another copy, unresolved V genes explain less than half of these, and the others have no known cause. The sample table contains around 74,000 clones; only one count was recorded for around 90% of them. The top ten hold approximately 4.5% of the sample. Specimen: peripheral blood. Every receptor here comes from a man aged 45-60 years with active COVID-19.

The chain combines TRBV9 with TRBJ2-7; 7 bases are a match to TRBD1. Trimming at V came to 4 bases and at J to 5 bases, leaving 9 bases not matched to a gene. CDR1 is SGDLS, CDR2 YYNGEE, per germline. CDR3 size: 14 residues. This chain's CDR3 is CASSWGTVPNEQYF. In nucleotides, the CDR3 is TGTGCCAGCAGCTGGGGGACAGTACCTAACGAGCAGTACTTC.

The chain combines TRBV11-3 with TRBJ2-5; 7 bases map to TRBD2. The germline gives CDR1 SGHNT, CDR2 YENEEA. CDR3 size: 17 residues. V lost 1 base to trimming and J lost 5 bases; unmatched junction nucleotides: 13. DNA of the CDR3: TGTGCCAGCAGCTTAGGGGGGGGGACCCCCGGAGCCGAGACCCAGTACTTC. This translates into CASSLGGGTPGAETQYF.

V and J are TRBV19 and TRBJ2-6; 10 nucleotides agree with TRBD1. The CDR3 is made up of 16 amino acids. Germline V gives CDR1 LNHDA, CDR2 SQIVND (reference sequence). V lost 9 bases to trimming and J lost 1 base; unmatched junction nucleotides: 6. CDR3 region: CASRDRGYSGANVLTF. CDR3 in DNA: TGTGCCAGCCGGGACAGGGGCTATTCTGGGGCCAACGTCCTGACTTTC.

This rearrangement joins TRBV7-2 to TRBJ1-1, with D tentatively TRBD1 (5 bases). The CDR3 covers 14 residues. The V end lost 2 bases, the J end lost 3 bases, and 10 bases lay between the germline ends. Germline values: CDR1 SGHTA, CDR2 FQGNSA. CDR3 sequence reads: CASSLQGGDTEAFF. In DNA, the CDR3 is TGTGCCAGCAGCTTACAGGGAGGGGACACTGAAGCTTTCTTT.

This clone appeared a few times. V and J are TRBV18 and TRBJ1-1; TRBD1 matches at 8 bases. Trimming removed 3 bases from V and 3 bases from J; junction bases left unmatched: 6. This CDR3 region has 15 residues. Germline CDR1 is KGHSH and CDR2 is LQKENI. In nucleotides, the CDR3 is TGTGCCAGCTCACCGATCCGGGACAGGTACACTGAAGCTTTCTTT. Translating it yields CASSPIRDRYTEAFF.

CDR3 amino acids: CATSRDGGGLQPQHF. The DNA for the CDR3 is TGTGCCACCAGCAGAGATGGGGGGGGCTTGCAGCCCCAGCATTTT. The chain recombines TRBV15 with TRBJ1-5; the D gene is possibly TRBD1 (6 bases). CDR3 length: 15 amino acids. V was shortened by 0 bases and J by 7 bases, with 13 bases between the two germline ends. Germline V gene data show CDR1 as LNHNV and CDR2 as YYDKDF (reference sequence).

The chain has TRBV29-1 and TRBJ1-2; 9 nucleotides agree with TRBD1. CDR1 is SQVTM and CDR2 is ANQGSEA in the germline V gene. The CDR3 is 12 residues long. The V and J ends lost 4 bases and 8 bases, in that order; junction bases with no gene match: 5. The CDR3 sequence is CSVGGTGKGYTF. The CDR3 nucleotides read TGCAGCGTTGGCGGGACAGGGAAAGGCTACACCTTC.

V is TRBV4-1 and J is TRBJ2-4, with 7 nucleotides matching TRBD2. CDR3 length equals 16 residues. From germline, CDR1 is MGHRA and CDR2 YSYEKL. J gave up 10 bases and V 0 bases, and 12 bases lay outside the gene matches. The CDR3, as DNA: TGCGCCAGCAGCCAAGATCCGGGAGGCCGACGGGATATTCAGTACTTC. This gives the protein CASSQDPGGRRDIQYF.

This clone was counted between two and nine times. V is TRBV28 and J is TRBJ1-6, with TRBD1 matching 9 bases. This CDR3 spans 18 amino acids. Germline V gene sequence: CDR1 MDHEN, CDR2 SYDVKM. Trimming took 3 bases from V and 4 from J; bases not matched to a gene: 10. CDR3 residues: CASSLRDRASYYNSPLHF. The CDR3 DNA reads as TGTGCCAGCAGTTTGAGGGACAGGGCGTCTTATTATAATTCACCCCTCCACTTT.

The rearrangement links TRBV19 to TRBJ1-6, with 8 bases aligning to TRBD1. Germline V gene lookup returns CDR1 LNHDA and CDR2 SQIVND (reference sequence). V gave up 4 bases and J gave up 9 bases; unmatched junction bases: 8. The CDR3 runs to 15 residues. CDR3 nucleotide sequence: TGTGCCAGTAGTACAACGACAGGGGTGAGTTCACCCCTCCACTTT. Translation: CASSTTTGVSSPLHF.

The chain employs TRBV18 and TRBJ2-1, with 8 nucleotides matching TRBD2. J gave up 5 bases and V 0 bases, and 3 bases lay outside the gene matches. Per the germline V gene, CDR1 is KGHSH and CDR2 is LQKENI. CDR3 length: 15 residues. Written as DNA, the CDR3 is TGTGCCAGCTCACCACCCGGACTAGCTGACAATGAGCAGTTCTTC. Its translation is CASSPPGLADNEQFF.

The rearrangement links TRBV7-2 to TRBJ2-7; 9 bases line up with TRBD1. The CDR3 runs to 16 residues. Germline values: CDR1 SGHTA, CDR2 FQGNSA. V lost 4 bases and J lost 8; bases outside the gene matches: 15. The CDR3 DNA reads as TGTGCCAGCAGCTCTCAATCCGGGACAGGGAGGTCCCAGCAGTACTTC. As protein: CASSSQSGTGRSQQYF.

The chain has TRBV5-5 and TRBJ2-1; no reliable D call. The CDR3 loop spans 13 amino acids. V shed 4 bases and J shed 4 bases, with 9 bases lying between them. Germline CDR1 reads SGHKS; CDR2 reads YYEKEE (reference sequence). The CDR3 bases are TGTGCCAGCAGCGCTGGCCAATACAATGAGCAGTTCTTC. Translated, it gives CASSAGQYNEQFF.

In this sample, this clone turned up a few times. This same CDR3 is encoded by further DNA sequences in the sample. This chain joins TRBV7-9 and TRBJ2-6; the D gene is possibly TRBD1 (5 bases). The length of the CDR3 is 15 residues. Germline CDR1 SEHNR, CDR2 FQNEAQ (reference sequence). The V end lost 5 bases, the J end lost 4 bases, and 12 bases lay between the germline ends. The CDR3 loop is CASSPRVSGANVLTF. For the CDR3, the DNA is TGTGCCAGCAGCCCCAGGGTTTCGGGGGCCAACGTCCTGACTTTC.

The rearrangement uses TRBV10-3 and TRBJ1-3; D not certain. The CDR3 loop spans 16 amino acids. Germline loops: CDR1 ENHRY, CDR2 SYGVKD. Trimming removed 3 bases at V and 1 base at J, with 13 bases between. Written as DNA, the CDR3 is TGTGCCATCAGTGATGCCGGTGGCGGTTCTGGAAACACCATATATTTT. Translating it yields CAISDAGGGSGNTIYF.

The rearrangement links TRBV28 to TRBJ2-5; 9 bases map to TRBD2. J was trimmed by 5 bases and V by 5 bases; bases with no gene match: 6. CDR3 length equals 14 residues. In germline, CDR1 is MDHEN, CDR2 SYDVKM. The chain's CDR3 is CASSPRAGGETQYF. The DNA of the CDR3 is TGTGCCAGCAGTCCCCGCGCGGGGGGGGAGACCCAGTACTTC. The variable domain in full, with the rest retrieved from reference TRBV28 and TRBJ2-5, is DVKVTQSSRYLVKRTGEKVFLECVQDMDHENMFWYRQDPGLGLRLIYFSYDVKMKEKGDIPEGYSVSREKKERFSLILESASTNQTSMYLCASSPRAGGETQYFGPGTRLLVL.

This clone was picked up a small number of times. The chain recombines TRBV7-9 with TRBJ2-2; 7 nucleotides line up with TRBD2. After removal of 5 bases from V and 2 bases from J, the junction contained 5 bases not matched to a gene. Germline CDR1 SEHNR, CDR2 FQNEAQ (reference sequence). The length of the CDR3 is 15 residues. CDR3 nucleotide sequence: TGTGCCAGCAGCCTCGGGACTATAAACACCGGGGAGCTGTTTTTT. Translation gives CASSLGTINTGELFF.

V gene TRBV4-1 combines with J gene TRBJ2-5, with D possibly being TRBD1 (5 bases). V lost 0 bases, J lost 1 base, and 18 bases lay in between. CDR3 size: 18 residues. CDR1 and CDR2 (germline): MGHRA, YSYEKL. CDR3 amino acids: CASSQDHVNRWLQETQYF. For the CDR3, the DNA is TGCGCCAGCAGCCAAGATCATGTTAACAGGTGGCTCCAAGAGACCCAGTACTTC.

V usage is TRBV7-8 and J usage is TRBJ1-5, with TRBD1 matching over 7 bases. V lost 6 bases, J lost 7 bases, and 12 bases stayed unmatched. The CDR3 sequence is 15 residues long. The germline V gene has CDR1 SGHVS and CDR2 FQNEAQ. DNA for the CDR3: TGTGCCAGCAGTCAATCCCCGGGACAGATGCAGCCCCAGCATTTT. This codes for CASSQSPGQMQPQHF. The full variable domain, in which reference TRBV7-8 and TRBJ1-5 provide the parts outside the CDR3, is GAGVSQSPRYKVAKRGQDVALRCDPISGHVSLFWYQQALGQGPEFLTYFQNEAQLDKSGLPSDRFFAERPEGSVSTLKIQRTQQEDSAVYLCASSQSPGQMQPQHFGDGTRLSIL.

The chain carries TRBV13 and TRBJ2-6; TRBD2 might be the D (5 bases). This CDR3 has 15 residues. V lost 4 bases and J lost 2, with 9 bases in between. Germline V gene lookup returns CDR1 PRHDT and CDR2 FYEKMQ (reference sequence). The CDR3 DNA follows: TGTGCCAGCAGCTCTCGGGGTGCTGGGGCCAACGTCCTGACTTTC. Its translation is CASSSRGAGANVLTF.

The chain has TRBV7-9 and TRBJ1-4, with D possibly TRBD1 on 6 matching bases. CDR3 length: 16 residues. V lost 2 bases and J 3 bases, leaving 13 bases between the germline ends. Germline loops: CDR1 SEHNR, CDR2 FQNEAQ (reference sequence). The CDR3 region is CASSLRGARANEKLFF. DNA for the CDR3: TGTGCCAGCAGCTTACGGGGGGCGCGGGCTAATGAAAAACTGTTTTTT. Looking up the rest from reference TRBV7-9 and TRBJ1-4 gives the full variable domain: DTGVSQNPRHKITKRGQNVTFRCDPISEHNRLYWYRQTLGQGPEFLTYFQNEAQLEKSRLLSDRFSAERPKGSFSTLEIQRTEQGDSAMYLCASSLRGARANEKLFFGSGTQLSVL.

This clone was seen a single time. This chain uses TRBV4-2 with TRBJ2-3; 8 nucleotides agree with TRBD2. CDR3 length equals 16 residues. V gave up 4 bases and J gave up 1 base; unmatched junction bases: 7. CDR1 and CDR2 from the germline V gene are LGHNA and YNFKEQ. CDR3 sequence reads: CASSPNPAGGTDTQYF. CDR3 bases: TGTGCCAGCAGCCCCAACCCAGCGGGAGGCACAGATACGCAGTATTTT.

The table lists this clone with a few counts. The rearrangement links TRBV27 to TRBJ2-7, with D possibly being TRBD2 (5 bases). The germline V gene encodes CDR1 MNHEY and CDR2 SMNVEV (reference sequence). The V gene lost 7 bases and the J gene lost 7 bases, with 14 bases spanning the gap. The CDR3 contains 12 residues. CDR3 loop: CASKTEGFEQYF. The CDR3 nucleotides read TGTGCCAGCAAAACAGAGGGTTTTGAGCAGTACTTC.

The J gene is TRBJ2-7, the V gene TRBV5-6, with D possibly TRBD2 on 6 matching bases. Germline V gene lookup returns CDR1 SGHDT and CDR2 YYEEEE. Trimming removed 5 bases from V and 0 bases from J, with 15 bases in between. The CDR3 totals 15 residues. CDR3: CASSLGGRSSYEQYF. The CDR3 nucleotides read TGTGCCAGCAGTCTCGGGGGAAGGAGCTCCTACGAGCAGTACTTC.

J is TRBJ2-1 and V is TRBV5-1, with 12 bases identical to TRBD1. The germline gives CDR1 SGHRS, CDR2 YFSETQ. This CDR3 spans 15 amino acids. Losses at the gene ends were 1 base for V and 8 bases for J; bases not matched to a gene: 4. CDR3 nucleotide sequence: TGCGCCAGCAGCTTGCAGGGACAGGGGGCCGATGAGCAGTTCTTC. This encodes CASSLQGQGADEQFF.

The CDR3 reads CASAVSDTGELFF. The DNA for the CDR3 is TGTGCTAGTGCCGTATCGGACACCGGGGAGCTGTTTTTT. The gene calls are TRBV12-5 and TRBJ2-2, with no clear D. Per the germline V gene, CDR1 is LGHNT and CDR2 is FRNRAP. Trimming took off 7 bases at V and 3 bases at J, with 9 bases between the two ends. CDR3 length equals 13 residues.

The V call is TRBV6-6, the J call TRBJ2-2; the match to TRBD1 covers 7 bases. Germline trimming cut 2 bases from V and 5 bases from J; bases unmatched to any gene: 5. The CDR3 spans 15 residues. Germline lookup yields CDR1 MNHNY and CDR2 SVGAGI (reference sequence). Written as DNA, the CDR3 is TGTGCCAGCAGTTACAACGCAGGGGGAACCGGGGAGCTGTTTTTT. It codes for CASSYNAGGTGELFF.

The rearrangement joins TRBV13 to TRBJ2-1, with D possibly TRBD1 on 6 matching bases. This CDR3 has 14 residues. Looked up from germline, CDR1 is PRHDT and CDR2 is FYEKMQ (reference sequence). Trimming took 4 bases from V and 6 from J, leaving 13 bases between them. This CDR3 reads CASSWNRVGNEQFF. CDR3 DNA: TGTGCCAGCAGCTGGAACAGGGTGGGCAATGAGCAGTTCTTC.

This clone was seen a few times. V and J are TRBV5-4 and TRBJ2-7; 8 bases are a match to TRBD1. V gave up 1 base and J gave up 4 bases; unmatched junction bases: 10. Germline values: CDR1 SGHNT, CDR2 YYREEE (reference sequence). The CDR3 extends over 16 amino acids. CDR3 amino acids: CASSLRGTGTSYEQYF. Here the CDR3 DNA reads TGTGCCAGCAGCTTGAGGGGGACAGGCACGAGTTACGAGCAGTACTTC.